A single T cell receptor beta chain is shown here with its context. These data come from a study of shared T cell receptors in the human thymus. Profiling relied on immunoSEQ multiplex PCR, and the TCRdb table lists in-frame clones only, not all of them. The sample carries about 660,000 clones, about 90% recorded once. V lost 0 bases to trimming and J lost 8 bases; unmatched junction nucleotides: 10. This CDR3 contains 16 residues. Germline V lookup: CDR1 MNHEY, CDR2 SMNVEV (reference sequence). The same sample was also studied in work on human thymus T cells.

The clonotype comes from a boy under two years old with a congenital heart defect. The sample taken for sequencing was thymocytes. The chain combines TRBV27 with TRBJ2-1; 7 bases are a match to TRBD1. The CDR3 reads CASSLSIRGIGDEQFF. The CDR3 region has the DNA TGTGCCAGCAGTTTATCGATCAGGGGGATTGGCGATGAGCAGTTCTTC.